This record looks at one T cell receptor (beta chain) sequence and its context. These data belong to a study of CD4+ T cells in melanoma. Produced via immunoSEQ multiplex PCR; TCRdb's table is partial and in-frame only. The table includes 10,000 to 13,000 clones, 66% detected once. There are 16 residues in the CDR3. Losses at the gene ends were 0 bases for V and 4 bases for J; bases not matched to a gene: 6. Germline V gene sequence: CDR1 MGHRA, CDR2 YSYEKL. The sample was cells from a culture (not recorded whether cultured in vitro). This TCR came from a human donor with melanoma. V usage is TRBV4-1 and J usage is TRBJ1-5; 7 nucleotides line up with TRBD1. The CDR3 loop reads CASSQETGTDNQPQHF. DNA of the CDR3: TGCGCCAGCAGCCAAGAAACGGGGACAGATAATCAGCCCCAGCATTTT.